This T cell receptor beta chain was found in a study of blood T cell repertoires in COVID-19. Overall study context: Samples taken during acute and convalescent COVID-19 were collected in the United States, Italy and Spain. PBMCs, B-cell-depleted T cells, or T cells were the source of the cDNA or gDNA that made up the material.

Clones were read by immunoSEQ multiplex PCR, and TCRdb kept only the in-frame ones, dropping some. This sample has under 120,000 clones, with less than 85% found just once. Per the germline V gene, CDR1 is GTSNPN and CDR2 is SVGIG (reference sequence). Trimming took off 3 bases at V and 8 bases at J, with 17 bases between the two ends. The CDR3 is 14 amino acids. The clonotype originates from a man between 65 and 85 years old with active or convalescent COVID-19. V and J are TRBV30 and TRBJ1-3, with D possibly being TRBD1 (5 bases). Source material: peripheral blood. The CDR3 reads CAWSGGGGADTIYF. DNA of the CDR3: TGTGCCTGGAGCGGAGGCGGAGGGGCGGACACCATATATTTT. Based on the CDR3 plus reference TRBV30 and TRBJ1-3, the full variable domain is SQTIHQWPATLVQPVGSPLSLECTVEGTSNPNLYWYRQAAGRGLQLLFYSVGIGQISSEVPQNLSASRPQDRQFILSSKKLLLSDSGFYLCAWSGGGGADTIYFGEGSWLTVV.